Listed here are 17 T cell receptor beta chains from one sample, sequenced in a study of Graves' ophthalmopathy and Graves' hyperthyroidism. Amplification of the TCR beta CDR3 regions used RNA transcripts (as template). Second-round multiplex PCR came after a first-round RT-PCR that employed HTBI primers. One entry per CDR3 protein results from TCRdb running MiXCR on the multiplex PCR reads. The sample holds around 1.1 million distinct CDR3 sequences; less than 45% are singletons and the top ten take 11%. Sequenced input: peripheral blood or thyroid tissue (not recorded which). All receptors derive from an adult man with Graves' hyperthyroidism.

This clonotype has only one observation. The chain carries TRBV11-2 and TRBJ2-7; D remains ambiguous. Trimming removed 0 bases at V and 7 bases at J, with 10 bases between. This CDR3 spans 13 amino acids. Per the germline V gene, CDR1 is SGHAT and CDR2 is FQNNGV. CDR3 amino acids: CASSLDRNGEQYF. In DNA form, the CDR3 reads TGTGCCAGCAGCTTAGACCGAAACGGGGAGCAGTACTTC.

The chain recombines TRBV29-1 with TRBJ1-2; D is unresolved. Trimming cost V 5 bases and J 7 bases, with 11 bases left between them. The CDR3 runs 11 residues. Per the germline V gene, CDR1 is SQVTM and CDR2 is ANQGSEA. The CDR3 loop is CSVTAGPGYTF. The CDR3 region has the DNA TGCAGCGTTACGGCAGGTCCTGGCTACACCTTC.

This clonotype occurred many times. The gene calls are TRBV29-1 and TRBJ2-7; D is undetermined. CDR1 and CDR2 from the germline V gene are SQVTM and ANQGSEA. V shed 1 base and J shed 0 bases, with 19 bases lying between them. The CDR3 is 17 residues long. CDR3 in DNA: TGCAGCGTTGAAGGGCCCCGCACGGGTCCAGACTCCTACGAGCAGTACTTC. It encodes CSVEGPRTGPDSYEQYF.

The chain couples TRBV14 to TRBJ2-7; D gene unclear. Trimming cost V 5 bases and J 6 bases, with 8 bases left between them. This CDR3 spans 11 amino acids. Looked up from germline, CDR1 is SGHDN and CDR2 is FVKESK. This chain's CDR3 is CASSAAFEQYF. The CDR3 region has the DNA TGTGCCAGCAGCGCAGCCTTCGAGCAGTACTTC.

This clonotype occurred many times. The chain couples TRBV24-1 to TRBJ2-5; D is uncertain. Trimming shortened V by 7 bases and J by 5 bases, and 10 bases separated the two germline ends. This CDR3 has 12 residues. CDR1 KGHDR and CDR2 SFDVKD come from the germline V gene. The CDR3 DNA sequence: TGTGCCACCAGCAAGGGTGGGGAGACCCAGTACTTC. Encoded protein: CATSKGGETQYF.

In this sample, this clonotype turned up many times. This chain links TRBV5-1 with TRBJ2-5; tentatively, D is TRBD1 (5 bases). Germline assignment: CDR1 SGHRS and CDR2 YFSETQ. This CDR3 is built from 14 residues. The V and J ends lost 5 bases and 2 bases respectively, with 13 bases between them. CDR3 in DNA: TGCGCCAGCAGGGGAACCGGACAACAAGAGACCCAGTACTTC. This encodes CASRGTGQQETQYF.

Of note for this clonotype: A much larger clone lies a single base off, so this may be a read error. CDR3 DNA sequence: TGCAGTGCTACCCTACTAGAGACCACCGGGGAGATGTTTTTT. This codes for CSATLLETTGEMFF. The V and J genes are TRBV20-1 and TRBJ2-2; maybe TRBD2 (5 bases). The length of the CDR3 is 14 residues. Germline V lookup: CDR1 DFQATT, CDR2 SNEGSKA (reference sequence).

Ten or more counts support this clonotype. The chain is built from TRBV10-3 and TRBJ2-7; D unclear. The length of the CDR3 is 16 residues. Trimming took off 0 bases at V and 2 bases at J, with 14 bases between the two ends. In germline, CDR1 is ENHRY, CDR2 SYGVKD. In DNA, the CDR3 is TGTGCCATCAGTGAGTCGGGTCCGGCCTCCCCCTACGAGCAGTACTTC. Translation gives CAISESGPASPYEQYF.

This clonotype was picked up one time. This may arise from a read error, as a much more abundant clone is one base away. The rearrangement uses TRBV20-1 and TRBJ2-5; 8 nucleotides match TRBD2. Germline CDR1 DFQATT, CDR2 SNEGSKA (reference sequence). The trim removed 5 bases at V and 2 bases at J, leaving 7 bases unmatched. The CDR3 contains 14 residues. In DNA, the CDR3 is TGCAGTGCTGGGGATCTAGCGGGTCAAGAGACCCAGTACTTC. Translating gives CSAGDLAGQETQYF.

There are many counts of this clonotype. The rearrangement joins TRBV6-5 to TRBJ1-1, with TRBD1 as a possible D gene (5 bases). Germline V gene data show CDR1 as MNHEY and CDR2 as SVGAGI. This CDR3 has 14 residues. Trimming removed 2 bases at V and 1 base at J, with 8 bases between. Here the CDR3 DNA reads TGTGCCAGCAGTTACGGGGCGGGGAACACTGAAGCTTTCTTT. It yields the protein CASSYGAGNTEAFF.

This clonotype was observed many times. The chain combines TRBV25-1 with TRBJ1-2; a weak D match, TRBD1 (6 bases). Germline V gene lookup returns CDR1 MGHDK and CDR2 SYGVNS. Trimming cost V 4 bases and J 7 bases, with 13 bases left between them. This CDR3 spans 13 amino acids. The CDR3 loop reads CASSVGGPFGYTF. CDR3 DNA sequence: TGTGCCAGCAGTGTGGGGGGCCCCTTTGGCTACACCTTC.

This clonotype occurred many times. The V and J genes are TRBV9 and TRBJ1-1; D remains unclear. CDR1 is SGDLS and CDR2 is YYNGEE in the germline V gene. This CDR3 is built from 16 residues. The V gene lost 0 bases and the J gene lost 4 bases, with 16 bases spanning the gap. The CDR3 sequence is CASSVGVGRTGTEAFF. The CDR3 nucleotides read TGTGCCAGCAGCGTAGGAGTAGGGCGGACGGGCACTGAAGCTTTCTTT.

Comment on this clonotype: Since no conserved phenylalanine or tryptophan closes the CDR3, a read error is the likely cause. The limits of the CDR3 on the DNA are not certain, so only TCRdb's listed CDR3 is given. CDR3 region: CSVEDLFI. The chain combines TRBV29-1 with TRBJ1-2. The CDR3 is 8 residues long, counting both termini. Germline V gives CDR1 SQVTM, CDR2 ANQGSEA.

This clonotype was seen at least ten times. This chain uses TRBV20-1 with TRBJ1-5; 7 positions match TRBD1. The CDR3 has 13 amino acids. J lost 7 bases, V lost 4 bases, and 7 bases had no gene match. The germline CDR1 and CDR2 sequences are DFQATT and SNEGSKA (reference sequence). CDR3 protein: CSATTGLWQPQHF. The CDR3 DNA sequence: TGCAGTGCTACGACAGGGTTGTGGCAGCCCCAGCATTTT.

This clonotype was recorded at least ten times. The gene calls are TRBV29-1 and TRBJ2-7; TRBD2 might be the D (6 bases). The length of the CDR3 is 11 residues. Germline CDR1 SQVTM, CDR2 ANQGSEA. Trimming left V 4 bases short and J 2 bases short, with 6 bases between. The CDR3 nucleotides are TGCAGCGTTGGACTAGCCTACGAGCAGTACTTC. Translation: CSVGLAYEQYF.

The chain has TRBV12-3 or TRBV12-4 and TRBJ1-5; a weak D match, TRBD1 (6 bases). V was shortened by 3 bases and J by 3 bases, with 12 bases between the two germline ends. The CDR3 totals 15 residues. CDR3 residues: CASSFAGALNQPQHF. The CDR3 nucleotides are TGTGCCAGCAGTTTCGCAGGGGCGCTCAATCAGCCCCAGCATTTT.

Many counts were recorded for this clonotype. V is TRBV20-1 and J is TRBJ1-2, with 9 nucleotides matching TRBD1. The CDR3 has 17 residues. The V gene end was trimmed by 6 bases and the J gene end by 0 bases; junction bases not matched to a gene: 14. Germline V lookup: CDR1 DFQATT, CDR2 SNEGSKA (reference sequence). CDR3 amino acids: CSAASITGGATNYGYTF. The CDR3 bases are TGCAGTGCCGCCTCCATCACAGGGGGCGCAACTAACTATGGCTACACCTTC.